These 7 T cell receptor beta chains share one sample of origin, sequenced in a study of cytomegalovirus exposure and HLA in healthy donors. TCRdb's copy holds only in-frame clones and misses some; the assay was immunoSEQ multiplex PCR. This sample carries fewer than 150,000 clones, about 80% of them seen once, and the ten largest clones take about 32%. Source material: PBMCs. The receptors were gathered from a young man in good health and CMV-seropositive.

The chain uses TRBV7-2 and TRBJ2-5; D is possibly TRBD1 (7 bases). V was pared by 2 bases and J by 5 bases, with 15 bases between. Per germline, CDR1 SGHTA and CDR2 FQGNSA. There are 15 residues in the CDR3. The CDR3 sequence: CASSLRSGGRETQYF. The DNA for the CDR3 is TGTGCCAGCAGCTTACGTTCAGGGGGGCGGGAGACCCAGTACTTC. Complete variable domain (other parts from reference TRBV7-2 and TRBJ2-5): GAGVSQSPSNKVTEKGKDVELRCDPISGHTALYWYRQSLGQGLEFLIYFQGNSAPDKSGLPSDRFSAERTGGSVSTLTIQRTQQEDSAVYLCASSLRSGGRETQYFGPGTRLLVL.

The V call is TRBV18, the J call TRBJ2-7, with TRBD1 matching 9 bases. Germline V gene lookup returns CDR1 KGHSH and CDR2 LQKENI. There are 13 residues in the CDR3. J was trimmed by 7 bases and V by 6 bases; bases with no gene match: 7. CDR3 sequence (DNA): TGTGCCAGCTCGCAGGACAGGGGAGGTGAGCAGTACTTC. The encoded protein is CASSQDRGGEQYF.

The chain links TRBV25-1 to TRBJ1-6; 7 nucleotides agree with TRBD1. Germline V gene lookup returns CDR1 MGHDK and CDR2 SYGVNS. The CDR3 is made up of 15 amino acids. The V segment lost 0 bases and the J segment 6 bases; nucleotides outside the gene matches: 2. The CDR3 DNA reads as TGTGCCAGCAGTGAATATCGACAGGGTAATTCACCCCTCCACTTT. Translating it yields CASSEYRQGNSPLHF. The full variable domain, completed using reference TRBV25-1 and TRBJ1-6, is EADIYQTPRYLVIGTGKKITLECSQTMGHDKMYWYQQDPGMELHLIHYSYGVNSTEKGDLSSESTVSRIRTEHFPLTLESARPSHTSQYLCASSEYRQGNSPLHFGNGTRLTVT.

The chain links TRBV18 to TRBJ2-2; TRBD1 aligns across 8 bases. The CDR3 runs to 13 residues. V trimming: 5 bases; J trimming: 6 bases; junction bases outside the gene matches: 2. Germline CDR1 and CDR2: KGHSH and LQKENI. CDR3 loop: CASSTQGAGELFF. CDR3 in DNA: TGTGCCAGCTCAACACAGGGGGCCGGGGAGCTGTTTTTT.

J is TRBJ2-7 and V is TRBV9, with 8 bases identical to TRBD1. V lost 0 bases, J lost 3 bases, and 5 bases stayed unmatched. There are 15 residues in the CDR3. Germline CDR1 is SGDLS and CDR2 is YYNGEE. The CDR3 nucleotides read TGTGCCAGCAGCGTAGAGGGGACAGGACTCTACGAGCAGTACTTC. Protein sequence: CASSVEGTGLYEQYF.

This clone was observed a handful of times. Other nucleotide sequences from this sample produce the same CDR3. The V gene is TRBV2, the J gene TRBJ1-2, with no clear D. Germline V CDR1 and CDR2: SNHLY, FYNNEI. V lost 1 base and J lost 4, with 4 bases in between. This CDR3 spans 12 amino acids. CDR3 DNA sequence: TGTGCCAGCAGTGAAGGAGGCTATGGCTACACCTTC. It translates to CASSEGGYGYTF.

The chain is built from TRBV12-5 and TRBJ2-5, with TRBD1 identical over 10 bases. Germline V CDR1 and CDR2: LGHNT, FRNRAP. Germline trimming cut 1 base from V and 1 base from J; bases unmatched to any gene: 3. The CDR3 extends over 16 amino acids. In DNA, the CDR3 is TGTGCTAGTGGTTTGGGGGACAGGGGAACCCAAGAGACCCAGTACTTC. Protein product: CASGLGDRGTQETQYF. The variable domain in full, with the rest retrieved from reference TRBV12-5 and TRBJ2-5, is DARVTQTPRHKVTEMGQEVTMRCQPILGHNTVFWYRQTMMQGLELLAYFRNRAPLDDSGMPKDRFSAEMPDATLATLKIQPSEPRDSAVYFCASGLGDRGTQETQYFGPGTRLLVL.